This T cell receptor (beta chain) appears in the sequencing data of a study of cytomegalovirus exposure and HLA in healthy donors. Germline V CDR1 and CDR2: LNHDA, SQIVND (reference sequence). Trimming left V 10 bases short and J 0 bases short, with 6 bases between. The CDR3 has 11 amino acids. Primers: 60 Vbeta forward and 13 Jbeta reverse. Sequencing was performed with immunoSEQ multiplex PCR; in TCRdb, only in-frame clones are kept and a portion is missing. Of about 130,000 clones in the sample, 6.5% to 9.5% are singletons; the top ten hold 4.5% to 6%. The receptor comes from a man aged 35 to 55 in good health and CMV-seronegative. The sequenced sample consisted of PBMCs. The rearrangement joins TRBV19 to TRBJ1-1, with D uncertain. CDR3 protein: CATQMNTEAFF. The CDR3 DNA is TGTGCCACCCAGATGAACACTGAAGCTTTCTTT.